This entry lists 14 T cell receptor beta chains sequenced from one sample in a study of CD8+ T cells in alopecia areata. Extracted RNA was reverse transcribed into cDNA, the sequencing template. Produced via immunoSEQ multiplex PCR; TCRdb's table is partial and in-frame only. The sample carries roughly 120,000 clones, more than 30% recorded once. Sequenced: CD4+ T cells sorted from blood. These receptors were collected from a human donor with alopecia areata.

The V and J genes are TRBV29-1 and TRBJ1-2, with 9 nucleotides matching TRBD1. CDR1 and CDR2 (germline): SQVTM, ANQGSEA. The CDR3 runs to 13 residues. The ends lost 7 bases at V and 2 bases at J; junction bases unmatched: 5. This chain's CDR3 is CSAGTGPNYGYTF. DNA for the CDR3: TGCAGCGCCGGGACAGGGCCGAACTATGGCTACACCTTC.

The rearrangement joins TRBV30 to TRBJ2-2; the D is unclear. V lost 0 bases to trimming and J lost 7 bases, with 18 bases between them. Per germline, CDR1 GTSNPN and CDR2 SVGIG (reference sequence). CDR3 size: 16 residues. DNA for the CDR3: TGTGCCTGGAGTGTGTGGTTAAGTCCAGTTGGCGGGGAGCTGTTTTTT. It codes for CAWSVWLSPVGGELFF.

The rearrangement joins TRBV30 to TRBJ1-4; D not certain. Germline V gene lookup returns CDR1 GTSNPN and CDR2 SVGIG (reference sequence). V dropped 2 bases and J dropped 7 bases, with 11 bases sitting between them. CDR3 length equals 13 residues. CDR3 DNA sequence: TGTGCCTGGAGTAGCCTGCCCGGTGAAAAACTGTTTTTT. Its translation: CAWSSLPGEKLFF.

This clone was detected a few times. This chain links TRBV7-2 with TRBJ2-7; D may be TRBD2 (5 bases). This CDR3 has 13 amino acids. V lost 3 bases and J 9 bases, leaving 15 bases between the germline ends. Germline CDR1 reads SGHTA; CDR2 reads FQGNSA. The CDR3, as DNA: TGTGCCAGCAGCTTGGCCCAAAGAGGGTGGCAGTACTTC. Amino acids: CASSLAQRGWQYF.

The chain recombines TRBV7-2 with TRBJ2-3; 7 nucleotides align to TRBD1. Trimming took 3 bases from V and 5 from J; bases not matched to a gene: 5. The CDR3 has 14 residues. Germline assignment: CDR1 SGHTA and CDR2 FQGNSA. The CDR3 nucleotides read TGTGCCAGCAGCTTCCGGACAGGAATAGATACGCAGTATTTT. This encodes CASSFRTGIDTQYF.

This clone was seen a handful of times. CDR3 in DNA: TGCAGCGTTGAGGCAGGCCTTAGAGAGACCCAGTACTTC. This codes for CSVEAGLRETQYF. The chain has TRBV29-1 and TRBJ2-5; D call uncertain. Per the germline V gene, CDR1 is SQVTM and CDR2 is ANQGSEA. Trimming shortened V by 3 bases and J by 4 bases, and 12 bases separated the two germline ends. This CDR3 has 13 amino acids.

This clone was seen only once. Its ends do not fully match the called genes, so a read error is possible. This chain links TRBV20-1 with TRBJ2-4, with 12 bases identical to TRBD2. Germline values: CDR1 DFQATT, CDR2 SNEGSKA (reference sequence). The CDR3 loop spans 11 amino acids. The CDR3 here is CSARLPGLAGF. Written as DNA, the CDR3 is TGCAGTGCTAGATTGCCGGGACTAGCGGGCTTC.

This clone showed up just once. The rearrangement joins TRBV28 to TRBJ2-5, with 7 bases that match TRBD2. J gave up 3 bases and V 8 bases, and 6 bases lay outside the gene matches. The CDR3 extends over 13 amino acids. Germline V gene sequence: CDR1 MDHEN, CDR2 SYDVKM. CDR3 nucleotide sequence: TGTGCCAGCTCGGAGGGAGGGGAAGAGACCCAGTACTTC. Its protein is CASSEGGEETQYF.

This chain joins TRBV5-4 and TRBJ2-1; 7 positions agree with TRBD1. Germline V CDR1 and CDR2: SGHNT, YYREEE (reference sequence). The CDR3 covers 15 residues. V shed 5 bases, J shed 5 bases, and the junction held 10 bases outside the gene matches. As DNA, the CDR3 is TGTGCCAGCAGTCACTTCCAGACAGGGCACAATGAGCAGTTCTTC. Residues: CASSHFQTGHNEQFF.

The V call is TRBV5-6, the J call TRBJ2-2; D remains ambiguous. This CDR3 is 13 amino acids long. Trimming stripped 0 bases from V and 5 bases from J, with 5 bases between. Germline V gene sequence: CDR1 SGHDT, CDR2 YYEEEE. The CDR3 spells CASSLVETGELFF. CDR3 in DNA: TGTGCCAGCAGCTTGGTAGAGACCGGGGAGCTGTTTTTT. The variable domain in full, completed from reference TRBV5-6 and TRBJ2-2, reads DAGVTQSPTHLIKTRGQQVTLRCSPKSGHDTVSWYQQALGQGPQFIFQYYEEEERQRGNFPDRFSGHQFPNYSSELNVNALLLGDSALYLCASSLVETGELFFGEGSRLTVL.

As to this clone: Other nucleotide sequences in the sample specify the same CDR3. The V call is TRBV30, the J call TRBJ2-1; D uncertain. Germline values: CDR1 GTSNPN, CDR2 SVGIG (reference sequence). The CDR3 is made up of 12 amino acids. V shed 0 bases and J shed 7 bases, with 7 bases lying between them. The CDR3 loop is CAWSVGRNEQFF. Here the CDR3 DNA reads TGTGCCTGGAGTGTAGGCAGGAATGAGCAGTTCTTC.

This clone was observed once. This sequence joins TRBV7-8 and TRBJ2-7, with TRBD2 matching over 7 bases. V gave up 4 bases and J gave up 0 bases; unmatched junction bases: 6. Germline lookup yields CDR1 SGHVS and CDR2 FQNEAQ. CDR3 size: 15 residues. The CDR3 DNA is TGTGCCAGCAGCTCCCTAGCGGTGAGCTCCTACGAGCAGTACTTC. This sequence encodes CASSSLAVSSYEQYF. Full variable domain (rest looked up from reference TRBV7-8 and TRBJ2-7): GAGVSQSPRYKVAKRGQDVALRCDPISGHVSLFWYQQALGQGPEFLTYFQNEAQLDKSGLPSDRFFAERPEGSVSTLKIQRTQQEDSAVYLCASSSLAVSSYEQYFGPGTRLTVT.

In its sample, this clone was seen a few times. The chain is built from TRBV12-5 and TRBJ2-5; TRBD1 is a possible D gene (6 bases). Trimming stripped 4 bases from V and 4 bases from J, with 13 bases between. The CDR3 is 14 amino acids. The germline V gene has CDR1 LGHNT and CDR2 FRNRAP. CDR3 sequence (DNA): TGTGCTAGTGGTTCCTGGACAGATCCAGAGACCCAGTACTTC. Translated, it gives CASGSWTDPETQYF. Full variable domain (outside the CDR3, taken from reference TRBV12-5 and TRBJ2-5): DARVTQTPRHKVTEMGQEVTMRCQPILGHNTVFWYRQTMMQGLELLAYFRNRAPLDDSGMPKDRFSAEMPDATLATLKIQPSEPRDSAVYFCASGSWTDPETQYFGPGTRLLVL.

This clone was counted a few times. This chain uses TRBV7-9 with TRBJ1-5, with TRBD1 matching 7 bases. Trimming removed 4 bases from V and 4 bases from J; junction bases left unmatched: 10. The CDR3 is made up of 16 amino acids. Germline V CDR1 and CDR2: SEHNR, FQNEAQ (reference sequence). CDR3 nucleotide sequence: TGTGCCAGCAGCTCCCTGACAGGGCTCCTAAATCAGCCCCAGCATTTT. The encoded protein is CASSSLTGLLNQPQHF. The entire variable domain, with the rest obtained from reference TRBV7-9 and TRBJ1-5, is as follows: DTGVSQNPRHKITKRGQNVTFRCDPISEHNRLYWYRQTLGQGPEFLTYFQNEAQLEKSRLLSDRFSAERPKGSFSTLEIQRTEQGDSAMYLCASSSLTGLLNQPQHFGDGTRLSIL.